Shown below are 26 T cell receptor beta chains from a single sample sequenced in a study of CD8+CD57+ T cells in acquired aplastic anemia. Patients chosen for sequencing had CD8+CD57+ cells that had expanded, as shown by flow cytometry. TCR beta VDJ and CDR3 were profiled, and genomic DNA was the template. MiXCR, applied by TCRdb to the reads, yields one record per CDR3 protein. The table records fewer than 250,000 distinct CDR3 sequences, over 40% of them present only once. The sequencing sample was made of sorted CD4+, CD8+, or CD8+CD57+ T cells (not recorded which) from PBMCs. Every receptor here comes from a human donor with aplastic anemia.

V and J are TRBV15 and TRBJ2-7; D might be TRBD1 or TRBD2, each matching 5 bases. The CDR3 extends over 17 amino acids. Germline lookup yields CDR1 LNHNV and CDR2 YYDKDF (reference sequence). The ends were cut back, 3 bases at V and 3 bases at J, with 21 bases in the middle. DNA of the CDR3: TGTGCCACCAGCAGGTTACCCCAGGGAGAGGTTGGCTACGAGCAGTACTTC. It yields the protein CATSRLPQGEVGYEQYF.

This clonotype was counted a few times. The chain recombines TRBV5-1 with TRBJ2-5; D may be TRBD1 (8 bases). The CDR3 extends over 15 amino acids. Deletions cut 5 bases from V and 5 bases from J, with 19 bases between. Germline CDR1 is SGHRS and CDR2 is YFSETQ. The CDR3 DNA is TGCGCCAGCAGACCACAGGGGGGGGGTCTCGAGACCCAGTACTTC. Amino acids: CASRPQGGGLETQYF.

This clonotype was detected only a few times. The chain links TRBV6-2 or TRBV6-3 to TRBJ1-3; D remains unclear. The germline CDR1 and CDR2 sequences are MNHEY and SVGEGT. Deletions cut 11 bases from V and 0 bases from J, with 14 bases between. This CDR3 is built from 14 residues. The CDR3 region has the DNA TGTGCCTCCCAGGCGGCCTCCTCTGGAAACACCATATATTTT. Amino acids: CASQAASSGNTIYF.

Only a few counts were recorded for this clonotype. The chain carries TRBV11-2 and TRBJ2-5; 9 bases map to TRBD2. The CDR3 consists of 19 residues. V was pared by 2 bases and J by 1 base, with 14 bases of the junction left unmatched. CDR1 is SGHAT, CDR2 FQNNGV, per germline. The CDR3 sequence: CASSLRSGGSPPVQETQYF. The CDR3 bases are TGTGCCAGCAGCTTACGCAGCGGGGGGTCCCCCCCGGTCCAAGAGACCCAGTACTTC.

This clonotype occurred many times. CDR3 in DNA: TGCGCCAGCAGCTTGGCTACGGGTAATGAAAAACTGTTTTTT. As protein: CASSLATGNEKLFF. The chain joins TRBV5-1 to TRBJ1-4; D uncertain. Per germline, CDR1 SGHRS and CDR2 YFSETQ. The CDR3 loop spans 14 amino acids. V was clipped by 0 bases and J by 4 bases, with 7 bases between them.

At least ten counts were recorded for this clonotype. The CDR3 DNA reads TGTGCCAGCAGCCAGGGATCTGAGCAGTTCTTC. Translation: CASSQGSEQFF. V and J are TRBV28 and TRBJ2-1, with a tentative D call TRBD1 (5 bases). The CDR3 has 11 residues. CDR1 MDHEN and CDR2 SYDVKM come from the germline V gene. V lost 6 bases, J lost 9 bases, and 9 bases lay in between.

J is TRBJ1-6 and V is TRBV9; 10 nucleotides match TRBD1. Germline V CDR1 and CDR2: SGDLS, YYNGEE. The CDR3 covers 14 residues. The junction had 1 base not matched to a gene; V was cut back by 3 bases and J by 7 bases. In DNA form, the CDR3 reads TGTGCCAGCAGCGCGGACAGGGGGAATTCACCCCTCCACTTT. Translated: CASSADRGNSPLHF.

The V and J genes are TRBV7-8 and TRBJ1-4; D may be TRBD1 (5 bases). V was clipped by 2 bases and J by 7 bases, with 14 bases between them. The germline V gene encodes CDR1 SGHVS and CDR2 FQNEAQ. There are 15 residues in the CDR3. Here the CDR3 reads CASSLRGLWGEKLFF. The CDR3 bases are TGTGCCAGCAGCTTAAGGGGTCTCTGGGGTGAAAAACTGTTTTTT.

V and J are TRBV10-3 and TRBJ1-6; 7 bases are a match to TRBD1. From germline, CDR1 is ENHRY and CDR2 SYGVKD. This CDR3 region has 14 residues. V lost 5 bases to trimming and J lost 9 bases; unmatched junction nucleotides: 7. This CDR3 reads CAISTGESSSPLHF. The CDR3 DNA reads TGTGCCATCAGTACAGGGGAAAGCAGTTCACCCCTCCACTTT.

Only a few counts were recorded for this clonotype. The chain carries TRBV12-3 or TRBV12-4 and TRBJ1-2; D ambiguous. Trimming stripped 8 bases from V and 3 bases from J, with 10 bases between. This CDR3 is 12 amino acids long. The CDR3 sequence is CASSVQHYGYTF. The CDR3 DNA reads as TGTGCCAGCTCGGTCCAACACTATGGCTACACCTTC.

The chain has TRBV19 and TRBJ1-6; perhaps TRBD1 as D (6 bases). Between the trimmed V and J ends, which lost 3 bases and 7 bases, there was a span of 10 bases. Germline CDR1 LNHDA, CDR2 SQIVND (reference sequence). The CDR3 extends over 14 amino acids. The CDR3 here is CASSIRGANSPLHF. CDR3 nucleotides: TGTGCCAGTAGTATCCGGGGGGCAAATTCACCCCTCCACTTT.

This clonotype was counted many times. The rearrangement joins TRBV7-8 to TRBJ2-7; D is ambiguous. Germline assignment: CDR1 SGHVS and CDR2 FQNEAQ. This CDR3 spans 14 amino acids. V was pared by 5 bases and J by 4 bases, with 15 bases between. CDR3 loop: CASSPVGVGYEQYF. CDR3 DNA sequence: TGTGCCAGCAGCCCAGTAGGTGTCGGGTACGAGCAGTACTTC.

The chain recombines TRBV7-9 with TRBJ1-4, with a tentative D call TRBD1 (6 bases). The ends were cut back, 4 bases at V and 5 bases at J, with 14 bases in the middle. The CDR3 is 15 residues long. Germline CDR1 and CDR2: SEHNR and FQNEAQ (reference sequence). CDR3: CASSSRGGYNEKLFF. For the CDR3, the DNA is TGTGCCAGCAGCTCTCGAGGGGGATACAATGAAAAACTGTTTTTT. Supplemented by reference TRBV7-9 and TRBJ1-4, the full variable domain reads DTGVSQNPRHKITKRGQNVTFRCDPISEHNRLYWYRQTLGQGPEFLTYFQNEAQLEKSRLLSDRFSAERPKGSFSTLEIQRTEQGDSAMYLCASSSRGGYNEKLFFGSGTQLSVL.

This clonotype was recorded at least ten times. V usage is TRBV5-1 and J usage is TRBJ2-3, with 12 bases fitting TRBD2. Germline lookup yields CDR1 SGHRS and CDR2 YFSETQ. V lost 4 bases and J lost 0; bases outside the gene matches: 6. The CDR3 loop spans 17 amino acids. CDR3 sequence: CASSTGTSGSSTDTQYF. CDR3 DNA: TGCGCCAGCAGCACTGGGACTAGCGGGTCTAGCACAGATACGCAGTATTTT.

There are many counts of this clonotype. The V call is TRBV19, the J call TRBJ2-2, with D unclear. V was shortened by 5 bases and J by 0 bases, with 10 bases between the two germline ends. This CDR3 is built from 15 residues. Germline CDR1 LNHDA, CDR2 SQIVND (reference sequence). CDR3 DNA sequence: TGTGCCAGTAGTGGCCGAGATACGAACACCGGGGAGCTGTTTTTT. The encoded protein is CASSGRDTNTGELFF.

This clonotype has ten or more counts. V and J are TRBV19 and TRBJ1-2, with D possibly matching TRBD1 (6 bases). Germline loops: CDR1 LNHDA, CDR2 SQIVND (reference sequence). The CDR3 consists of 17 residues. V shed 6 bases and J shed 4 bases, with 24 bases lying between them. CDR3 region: CASRNTGIGRGSYGYTF. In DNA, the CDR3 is TGTGCCAGTAGGAACACAGGGATAGGGCGGGGGAGCTATGGCTACACCTTC.

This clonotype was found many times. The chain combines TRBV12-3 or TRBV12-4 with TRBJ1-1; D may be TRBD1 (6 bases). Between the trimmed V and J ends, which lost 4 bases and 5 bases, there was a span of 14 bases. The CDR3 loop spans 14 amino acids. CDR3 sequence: CASSSSVRGTEAFF. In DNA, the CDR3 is TGTGCCAGCAGTTCCTCCGTCAGGGGAACTGAAGCTTTCTTT.

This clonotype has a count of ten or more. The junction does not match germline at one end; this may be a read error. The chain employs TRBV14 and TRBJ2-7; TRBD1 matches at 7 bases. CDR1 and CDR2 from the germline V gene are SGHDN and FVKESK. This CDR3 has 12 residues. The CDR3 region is CASSLVQGFPQF. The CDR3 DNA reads TGTGCCAGCAGCCTTGTACAGGGGTTTCCCCAGTTC.

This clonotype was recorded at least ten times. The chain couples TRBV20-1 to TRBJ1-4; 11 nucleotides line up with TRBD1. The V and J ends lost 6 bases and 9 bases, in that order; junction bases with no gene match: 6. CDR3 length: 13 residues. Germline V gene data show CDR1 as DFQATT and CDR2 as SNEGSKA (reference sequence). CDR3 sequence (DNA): TGCAGTGCAAAGGACAGGGGGCTGCAAAAACTGTTTTTT. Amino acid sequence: CSAKDRGLQKLFF.

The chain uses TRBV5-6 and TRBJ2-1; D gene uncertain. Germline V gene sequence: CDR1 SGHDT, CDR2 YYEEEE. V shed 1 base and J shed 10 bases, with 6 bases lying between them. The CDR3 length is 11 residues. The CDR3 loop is CASSLTSEQFF. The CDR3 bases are TGTGCCAGCAGCTTGACAAGCGAGCAGTTCTTC. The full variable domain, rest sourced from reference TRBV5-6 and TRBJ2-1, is DAGVTQSPTHLIKTRGQQVTLRCSPKSGHDTVSWYQQALGQGPQFIFQYYEEEERQRGNFPDRFSGHQFPNYSSELNVNALLLGDSALYLCASSLTSEQFFGPGTRLTVL.

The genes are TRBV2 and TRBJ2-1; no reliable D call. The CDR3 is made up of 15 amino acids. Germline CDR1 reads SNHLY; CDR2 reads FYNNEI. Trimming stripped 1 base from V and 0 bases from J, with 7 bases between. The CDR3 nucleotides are TGTGCCAGCAGTGAAGAGGGTGTCTCCTACAATGAGCAGTTCTTC. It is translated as CASSEEGVSYNEQFF.

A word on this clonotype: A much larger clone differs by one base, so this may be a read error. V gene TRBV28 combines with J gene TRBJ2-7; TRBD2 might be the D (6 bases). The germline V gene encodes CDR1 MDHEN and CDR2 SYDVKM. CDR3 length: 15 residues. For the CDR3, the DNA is TGTGCCCGCAGTTTGAGGTCGGAGGGGTCCTACGAGCAGTACTTC. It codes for CARSLRSEGSYEQYF.

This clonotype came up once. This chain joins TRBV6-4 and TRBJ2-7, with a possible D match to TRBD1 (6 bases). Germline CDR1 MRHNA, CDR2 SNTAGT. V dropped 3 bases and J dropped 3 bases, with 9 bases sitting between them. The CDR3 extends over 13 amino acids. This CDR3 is CASSESRGYEQYF. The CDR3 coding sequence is TGTGCCAGCAGTGAGTCCAGGGGCTACGAGCAGTACTTC.

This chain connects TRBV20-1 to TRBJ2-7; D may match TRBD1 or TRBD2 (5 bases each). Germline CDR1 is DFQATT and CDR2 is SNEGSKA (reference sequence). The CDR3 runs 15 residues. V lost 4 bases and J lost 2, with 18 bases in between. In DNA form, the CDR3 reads TGCAGTGCTATTCCCCCATGGGGGAAAGCCTACGAGCAGTACTTC. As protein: CSAIPPWGKAYEQYF.

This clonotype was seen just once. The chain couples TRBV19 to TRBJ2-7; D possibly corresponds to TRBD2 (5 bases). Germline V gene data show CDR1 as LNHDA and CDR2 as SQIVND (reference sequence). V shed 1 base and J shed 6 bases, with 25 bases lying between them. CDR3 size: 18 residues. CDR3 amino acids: CASSIGANYDFGGCEQYF. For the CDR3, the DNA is TGTGCCAGTAGTATAGGCGCCAACTATGACTTTGGCGGGTGCGAGCAGTACTTC.

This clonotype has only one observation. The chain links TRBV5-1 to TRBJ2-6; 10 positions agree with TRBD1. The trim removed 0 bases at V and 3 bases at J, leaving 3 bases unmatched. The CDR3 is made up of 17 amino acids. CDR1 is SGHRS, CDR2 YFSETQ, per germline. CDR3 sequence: CASSLGTGGFGANVLTF. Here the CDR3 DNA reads TGCGCCAGCAGCTTGGGGACAGGGGGTTTTGGGGCCAACGTCCTGACTTTC.